The 15 T cell receptor beta chains in this list originate from one sample, sequenced in a study of cytomegalovirus exposure and HLA in healthy donors. Primers for the PCR totalled 60 Vbeta and 13 Jbeta. The repertoire was sequenced with immunoSEQ multiplex PCR; TCRdb's copy has only in-frame clones and lacks some. The profile covers more than 95,000 clones, with over 65% appearing a single time and 4% taken by the ten largest. Sequenced material: PBMCs. These receptors were taken from a middle-aged man in good health and CMV-seropositive.

V and J are TRBV4-2 and TRBJ1-5, with 8 nucleotides matching TRBD1. The V segment lost 4 bases and the J segment 1 base; nucleotides outside the gene matches: 15. In germline, CDR1 is LGHNA, CDR2 YNFKEQ. This CDR3 is built from 19 residues. CDR3 nucleotide sequence: TGTGCCAGCAGCCCGTGGCAGGGGGCGCCGAGTGGGAGCAATCAGCCCCAGCATTTT. Protein: CASSPWQGAPSGSNQPQHF.

The V and J genes are TRBV19 and TRBJ1-5, with 10 bases fitting TRBD1. V lost 3 bases, J lost 2 bases, and 22 bases stayed unmatched. Germline V gene data show CDR1 as LNHDA and CDR2 as SQIVND (reference sequence). This CDR3 contains 22 residues. The chain's CDR3 is CASSIRRMIRDRGSVGNQPQHF. The CDR3 region has the DNA TGTGCCAGTAGTATCAGGCGAATGATCCGGGACAGGGGTAGTGTTGGCAATCAGCCCCAGCATTTT.

The rearrangement uses TRBV4-1 and TRBJ2-3; the match to TRBD2 covers 8 bases. V was clipped by 4 bases and J by 5 bases; unmatched bases: 11. Per the germline V gene, CDR1 is MGHRA and CDR2 is YSYEKL. The CDR3 totals 16 residues. CDR3 sequence (DNA): TGCGCCAGCAGCCCGACGGGGGGGGGCCCACTAGATACGCAGTATTTT. It codes for CASSPTGGGPLDTQYF.

This clone was detected only a few times. The chain combines TRBV6-4 with TRBJ2-7, with D possibly matching TRBD1 (6 bases). Between the trimmed V and J ends, which lost 0 bases and 3 bases, there was a span of 12 bases. The CDR3 contains 15 residues. Germline loops: CDR1 MRHNA, CDR2 SNTAGT. CDR3 nucleotide sequence: TGTGCCAGCAGTGACTCGGTGGACAGCCTCTACGAGCAGTACTTC. Translation: CASSDSVDSLYEQYF.

The rearrangement joins TRBV7-2 to TRBJ2-1, with 8 bases fitting TRBD2. Germline V gene data show CDR1 as SGHTA and CDR2 as FQGNSA. The V gene end was trimmed by 1 base and the J gene end by 8 bases; junction bases not matched to a gene: 4. The CDR3 spans 14 residues. CDR3 in amino acids: CASSLVAGPDEQFF. DNA of the CDR3: TGTGCCAGCAGCTTAGTAGCGGGGCCAGATGAGCAGTTCTTC.

V gene TRBV10-1 combines with J gene TRBJ2-5, with 9 positions matching TRBD2. Gene TRBJ2-7 matches the end of the DNA better, so the J call may be wrong. The CDR3 is made up of 17 amino acids. From germline, CDR1 is WNHNN and CDR2 SYGVQD (reference sequence). Written as DNA, the CDR3 is TGCGCCAGCAGTGAGTCGAATCCTAGCGGGACAACTCGCGAGCAGTACTTC. Protein: CASSESNPSGTTREQYF.

This clone showed up just once. The chain employs TRBV18 and TRBJ2-2, with 9 bases identical to TRBD2. Trimming cost V 2 bases and J 2 bases; bases outside gene matches: 3. Germline CDR1 KGHSH, CDR2 LQKENI. The CDR3 runs 16 residues. The CDR3 coding sequence is TGTGCCAGCTCACCAAGCGGGGGGCAAAACACCGGGGAGCTGTTTTTT. Protein sequence: CASSPSGGQNTGELFF.

The genes are TRBV5-6 and TRBJ2-7; 8 nucleotides match TRBD1. The trim removed 5 bases at V and 6 bases at J, leaving 7 bases unmatched. CDR1 and CDR2 from the germline V gene are SGHDT and YYEEEE. The CDR3 totals 13 residues. The CDR3 region is CASRGWTGFEQYF. The CDR3 DNA reads as TGTGCCAGCAGGGGGTGGACAGGGTTCGAGCAGTACTTC.

This clone was picked up a small number of times. The rearrangement links TRBV9 to TRBJ2-3; 12 bases align to TRBD2. V lost 4 bases, J lost 4 bases, and 7 bases stayed unmatched. Germline CDR1 reads SGDLS; CDR2 reads YYNGEE. The CDR3 is 16 amino acids. CDR3 in DNA: TGTGCCAGCAGCACTCGGACTAGCGGGATTTCAGATACGCAGTATTTT. Translating it yields CASSTRTSGISDTQYF.

This chain links TRBV7-2 with TRBJ2-5, with 14 bases fitting TRBD2. CDR1 is SGHTA and CDR2 is FQGNSA in the germline V gene. This CDR3 contains 20 residues. Losses at the gene ends were 0 bases for V and 2 bases for J; bases not matched to a gene: 11. CDR3 in amino acids: CASSLAGTSGSSTTQETQYF. DNA of the CDR3: TGTGCCAGCAGCTTAGCAGGGACTAGCGGGAGTTCCACGACACAAGAGACCCAGTACTTC.

The chain has TRBV7-2 and TRBJ2-5; D not certain. The CDR3 sequence is 14 residues long. V shed 5 bases and J shed 5 bases, with 15 bases lying between them. In germline, CDR1 is SGHTA, CDR2 FQGNSA. The CDR3 nucleotides read TGTGCCAGCAGCCGGAGAGCGTTGGCGGAGACCCAGTACTTC. It codes for CASSRRALAETQYF.

The table lists this clone with a count of one. The V gene is TRBV6-1, the J gene TRBJ2-1; 7 positions agree with TRBD2. V lost 3 bases to trimming and J lost 0 bases; unmatched junction nucleotides: 2. The CDR3 totals 15 residues. The germline CDR1 and CDR2 sequences are MNHNS and SASEGT. The CDR3 nucleotides read TGTGCCAGCAGTGAGGGGGGGAGCTCCTACAATGAGCAGTTCTTC. Its translation: CASSEGGSSYNEQFF.

This clone was counted a few times. The CDR3 region has the DNA TGTGCCAGCAGACCGGACAGGGTGGAGACCCAGTACTTC. Translation gives CASRPDRVETQYF. The chain has TRBV2 and TRBJ2-5; 8 nucleotides agree with TRBD1. The CDR3 has 13 residues. CDR1 is SNHLY, CDR2 FYNNEI, per germline. The trim removed 6 bases at V and 5 bases at J, leaving 5 bases unmatched. Together with reference TRBV2 and TRBJ2-5, the CDR3 gives the full variable domain: EPEVTQTPSHQVTQMGQEVILRCVPISNHLYFYWYRQILGQKVEFLVSFYNNEISEKSEIFDDQFSVERPDGSNFTLKIRSTKLEDSAMYFCASRPDRVETQYFGPGTRLLVL.

The CDR3 region is CASSPTGYEQYF. CDR3 DNA sequence: TGTGCCAGCAGCCCCACAGGGTACGAGCAGTACTTC. This chain uses TRBV7-9 with TRBJ2-7; the D gene is possibly TRBD1 (6 bases). Looked up from germline, CDR1 is SEHNR and CDR2 is FQNEAQ (reference sequence). V lost 5 bases and J 4 bases, leaving 9 bases between the germline ends. This CDR3 spans 12 amino acids.

The table lists this clone with a few counts. CDR3 amino acids: CASSKTGANTEAFF. The CDR3 DNA reads as TGTGCCAGCAGTAAAACAGGTGCGAACACTGAAGCTTTCTTT. This chain uses TRBV28 with TRBJ1-1; D perhaps matches TRBD1 (5 bases). The length of the CDR3 is 14 residues. V was clipped by 5 bases and J by 1 base, with 11 bases between them. Germline CDR1 is MDHEN and CDR2 is SYDVKM.